This TCR beta chain was recovered during a study of cytomegalovirus exposure and HLA in healthy donors. Primers for the PCR totalled 60 Vbeta and 13 Jbeta. Data came from immunoSEQ multiplex PCR; TCRdb stores just in-frame clones and leaves some out. Here the sample spans 150,000 to 190,000 clones, around 79% being singletons. The specimen sequenced was PBMCs. This TCR derives from a young man in good health and CMV-seronegative.

CDR3 nucleotides: TGTGCCAGCAGCCCCACCGCTAGCGGGAGGGTTCCAGATACGCAGTATTTT. Residues: CASSPTASGRVPDTQYF. This chain joins TRBV9 and TRBJ2-3; 12 bases align to TRBD2. CDR3 length: 17 amino acids. After removal of 4 bases from V and 4 bases from J, the junction contained 10 bases not matched to a gene. In germline, CDR1 is SGDLS, CDR2 YYNGEE.